This section outlines one T cell receptor beta chain sequence together with its context. The entry originates in a study of CD8+CD57+ T cells in acquired aplastic anemia. Germline V CDR1 and CDR2: GTSNPN, SVGIG (reference sequence). V lost 5 bases to trimming and J lost 2 bases, with 10 bases between them. The CDR3 totals 14 residues. Both TCR beta VDJ combination and CDR3 sequence profiling were carried out. Genomic DNA was the template for this profiling. Each CDR3 protein gets one entry after TCRdb re-called the reads with MiXCR. This table has roughly 180,000 distinct CDR3 sequences, roughly 63% appearing once. Sequenced patients had shown CD8+CD57+ cell expansion by flow cytometry.

The sequenced sample was sorted CD4+, CD8+, or CD8+CD57+ T cells (not recorded which) from PBMCs. V gene TRBV30 combines with J gene TRBJ2-6, with D hard to call. This TCR came from a human donor with aplastic anemia. DNA for the CDR3: TGTGCCTGGGATACTCAAGCTGGGGCCAACGTCCTGACTTTC. Translating it yields CAWDTQAGANVLTF.